This TCR beta chain was identified during a study of T cell responses to AZD1222 COVID-19 vaccine. Study-level results: Elevations in Spike-specific TCR breadth and depth followed administration of two AZD1222 doses.

The table came from immunoSEQ multiplex PCR; TCRdb's copy has only in-frame clones and leaves some out. The profile shows roughly 97,000 clones, 80% to 90% of them singletons. Concerning this clone: No antigen is known for it.

CDR1 SGHRS and CDR2 YFSETQ come from the germline V gene. The CDR3 spans 11 residues. The ends were cut back, 2 bases at V and 7 bases at J, with 7 bases in the middle. The sequencing here drew on peripheral blood, taken on day 0 of AZD1222 vaccination. The gene calls are TRBV5-1 and TRBJ2-7; D gene uncertain. This clonotype was obtained from an adult in good health. CDR3 in DNA: TGCGCCAGCAGCTTTATGGGGGAGCAGTACTTC. It translates to CASSFMGEQYF.